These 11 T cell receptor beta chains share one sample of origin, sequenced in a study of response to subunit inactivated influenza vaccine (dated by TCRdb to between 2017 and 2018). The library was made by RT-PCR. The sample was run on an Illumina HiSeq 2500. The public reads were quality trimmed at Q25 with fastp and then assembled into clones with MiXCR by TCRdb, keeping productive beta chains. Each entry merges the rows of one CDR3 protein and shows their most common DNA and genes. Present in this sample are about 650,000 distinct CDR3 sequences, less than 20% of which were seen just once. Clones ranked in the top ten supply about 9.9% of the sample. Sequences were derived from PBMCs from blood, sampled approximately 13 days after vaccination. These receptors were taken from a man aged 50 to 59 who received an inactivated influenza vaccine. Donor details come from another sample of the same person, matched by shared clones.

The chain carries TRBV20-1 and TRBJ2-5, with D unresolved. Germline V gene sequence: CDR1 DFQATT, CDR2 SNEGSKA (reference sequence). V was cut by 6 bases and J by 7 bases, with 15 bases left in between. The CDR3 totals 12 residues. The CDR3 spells CSAVVSFGTQYF. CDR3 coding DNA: TGCAGTGCGGTGGTCTCCTTTGGGACCCAGTACTTC.

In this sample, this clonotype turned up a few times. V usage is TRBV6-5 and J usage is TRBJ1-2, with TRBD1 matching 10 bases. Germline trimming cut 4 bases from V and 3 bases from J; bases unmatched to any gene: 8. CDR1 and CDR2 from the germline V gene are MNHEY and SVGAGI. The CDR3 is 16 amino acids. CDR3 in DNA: TGTGCCAGCAGTTTAACTCCCGGGACAGGGGACTATGGCTACACCTTC. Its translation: CASSLTPGTGDYGYTF.

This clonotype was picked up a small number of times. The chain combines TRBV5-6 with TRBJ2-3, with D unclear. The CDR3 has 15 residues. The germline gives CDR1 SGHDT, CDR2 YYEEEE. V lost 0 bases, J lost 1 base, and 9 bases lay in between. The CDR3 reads CASSLVGPGTDTQYF. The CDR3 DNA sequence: TGTGCCAGCAGCTTGGTAGGGCCCGGCACAGATACGCAGTATTTT. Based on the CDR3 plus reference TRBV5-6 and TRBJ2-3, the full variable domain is DAGVTQSPTHLIKTRGQQVTLRCSPKSGHDTVSWYQQALGQGPQFIFQYYEEEERQRGNFPDRFSGHQFPNYSSELNVNALLLGDSALYLCASSLVGPGTDTQYFGPGTRLTVL.

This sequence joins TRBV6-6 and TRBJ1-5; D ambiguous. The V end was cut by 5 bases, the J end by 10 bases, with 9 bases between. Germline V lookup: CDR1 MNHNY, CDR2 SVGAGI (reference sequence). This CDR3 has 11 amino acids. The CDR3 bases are TGTGCCAGCAGTCTCGAGGGTCCCCAGCATTTT. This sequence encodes CASSLEGPQHF.

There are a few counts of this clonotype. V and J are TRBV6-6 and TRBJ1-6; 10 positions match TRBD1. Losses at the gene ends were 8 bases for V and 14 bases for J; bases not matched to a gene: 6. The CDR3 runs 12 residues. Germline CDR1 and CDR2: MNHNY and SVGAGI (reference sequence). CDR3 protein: CASRDRGRSLHF. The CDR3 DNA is TGTGCCAGCCGGGACAGGGGAAGGTCCCTCCACTTT.

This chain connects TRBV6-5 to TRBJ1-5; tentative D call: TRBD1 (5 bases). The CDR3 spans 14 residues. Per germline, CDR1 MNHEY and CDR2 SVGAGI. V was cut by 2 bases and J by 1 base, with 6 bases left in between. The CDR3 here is CASSYDSSNQPQHF. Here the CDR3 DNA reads TGTGCCAGCAGTTACGACAGCAGCAATCAGCCCCAGCATTTT.

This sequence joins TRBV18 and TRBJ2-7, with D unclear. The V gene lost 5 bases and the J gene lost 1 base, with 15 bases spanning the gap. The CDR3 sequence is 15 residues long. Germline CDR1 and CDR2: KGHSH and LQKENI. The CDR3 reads CASSSAGFHSYEQYF. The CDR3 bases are TGTGCCAGCTCATCCGCCGGTTTCCATTCCTACGAGCAGTACTTC.

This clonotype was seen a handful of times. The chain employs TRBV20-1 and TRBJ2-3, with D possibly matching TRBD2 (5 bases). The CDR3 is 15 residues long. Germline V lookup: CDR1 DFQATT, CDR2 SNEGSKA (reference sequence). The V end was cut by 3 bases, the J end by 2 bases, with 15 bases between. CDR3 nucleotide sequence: TGCAGTGCTAGCCCTCCGGGGAGAAACACAGATACGCAGTATTTT. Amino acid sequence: CSASPPGRNTDTQYF.

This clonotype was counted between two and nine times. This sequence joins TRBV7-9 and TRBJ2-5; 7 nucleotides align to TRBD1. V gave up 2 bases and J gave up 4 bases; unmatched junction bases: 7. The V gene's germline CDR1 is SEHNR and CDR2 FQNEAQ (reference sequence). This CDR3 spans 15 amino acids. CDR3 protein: CASSLTDRAIETQYF. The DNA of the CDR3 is TGTGCCAGCAGCTTAACTGACAGGGCGATAGAGACCCAGTACTTC.

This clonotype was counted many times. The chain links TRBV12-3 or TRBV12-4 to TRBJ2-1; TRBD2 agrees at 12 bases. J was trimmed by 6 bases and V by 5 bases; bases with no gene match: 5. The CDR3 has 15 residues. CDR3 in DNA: TGTGCCAGCAGTCCGCCGGGACTAGCGGGCAATGAGCAGTTCTTC. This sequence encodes CASSPPGLAGNEQFF.

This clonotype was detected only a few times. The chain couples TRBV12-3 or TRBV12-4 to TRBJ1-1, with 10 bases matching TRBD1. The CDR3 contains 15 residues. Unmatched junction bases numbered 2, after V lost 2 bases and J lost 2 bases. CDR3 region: CASSLRDRGNTEAFF. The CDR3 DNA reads TGTGCCAGCAGTTTAAGGGACAGGGGAAACACTGAAGCTTTCTTT.